This T cell receptor (beta chain) came from a study of long-term antiretroviral therapy in people with HIV. Study-wide findings and caveats: Increased diversity was seen after ART, yet it remained lower than in transplant donor controls.

The authors ran the immunoSEQ assay, v3.0, at survey level. The repertoire was sequenced with immunoSEQ multiplex PCR; TCRdb's copy has only in-frame clones and lacks some. The sample records tens of thousands of clones, roughly 96% being singletons. Of note for this clone: The antigen is not known.

This CDR3 is built from 14 residues. From germline, CDR1 is SGDLS and CDR2 YYNGEE. V lost 4 bases and J lost 3, with 12 bases in between. The source was unsorted PBMCs, collected 3.7 years after starting antiretroviral therapy. The source is a woman between 45 and 60 years old with HIV. V is TRBV9 and J is TRBJ2-3; either TRBD1 or TRBD2 may supply D (6 bases each). CDR3 region: CASSNEGGTDTQYF. In DNA form, the CDR3 reads TGTGCCAGCAGCAACGAAGGGGGGACAGATACGCAGTATTTT.